This T cell receptor beta chain was sequenced during a study of PD-1 blockade in classical Hodgkin lymphoma. TCRdb keeps only in-frame clones here, not all; method: immunoSEQ multiplex PCR. The sample consists of about 98,000 clones, roughly 76% of them appearing once. CDR3 length: 16 amino acids. The germline CDR1 and CDR2 sequences are SGHRS and YFSETQ. The ends were cut back, 0 bases at V and 0 bases at J, with 10 bases in the middle. Findings of the study overall: With CD4+ cells, TCR diversity rose significantly by C4D1, but not with CD8+ cells. Relapsed/refractory patients reportedly had lower baseline diversity than newly diagnosed patients. Factors driving the repertoire differences, possibly disease activity or prior therapy, remain undefined.

A note on this clone: Its antigen is unknown.

Following autologous stem cell transplantation, relapse occurred in every patient, and exposure to brentuximab vedotin varied. The clonotype was recovered from a human donor with classical Hodgkin lymphoma. Sequences were derived from peripheral blood mononuclear cells (PBMCs), sampled before the second cycle of nivolumab. This rearrangement joins TRBV5-1 to TRBJ2-4; tentative D call: TRBD1 (6 bases). The CDR3 reads CASSLEGDTAKNIQYF. CDR3 sequence (DNA): TGCGCCAGCAGCTTGGAGGGGGATACAGCCAAAAACATTCAGTACTTC.